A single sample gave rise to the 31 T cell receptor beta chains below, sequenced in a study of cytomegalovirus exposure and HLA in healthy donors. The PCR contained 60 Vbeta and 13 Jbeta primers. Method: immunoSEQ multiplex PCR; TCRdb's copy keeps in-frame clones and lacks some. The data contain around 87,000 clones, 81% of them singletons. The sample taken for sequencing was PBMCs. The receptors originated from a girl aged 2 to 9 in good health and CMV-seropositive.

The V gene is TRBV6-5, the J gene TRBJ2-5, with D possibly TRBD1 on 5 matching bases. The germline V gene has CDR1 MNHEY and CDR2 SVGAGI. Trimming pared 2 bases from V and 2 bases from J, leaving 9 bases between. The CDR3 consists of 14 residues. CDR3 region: CASSYRQTQETQYF. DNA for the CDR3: TGTGCCAGCAGTTACAGACAGACACAAGAGACCCAGTACTTC.

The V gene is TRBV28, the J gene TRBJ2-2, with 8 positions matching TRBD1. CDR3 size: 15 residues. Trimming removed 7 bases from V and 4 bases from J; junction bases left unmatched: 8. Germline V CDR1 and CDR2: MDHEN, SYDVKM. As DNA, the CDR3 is TGTGCCAGCACTTGGACAGGGTTCAGCACCGGGGAGCTGTTTTTT. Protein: CASTWTGFSTGELFF.

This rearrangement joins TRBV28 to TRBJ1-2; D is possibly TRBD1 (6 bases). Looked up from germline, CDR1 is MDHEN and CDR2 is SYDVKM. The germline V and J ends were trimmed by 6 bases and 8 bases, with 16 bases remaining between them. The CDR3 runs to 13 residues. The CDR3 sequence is CASSPDRKHGYTF. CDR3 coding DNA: TGTGCCAGCAGCCCCGACAGGAAGCACGGCTACACCTTC.

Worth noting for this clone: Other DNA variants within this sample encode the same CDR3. Here the CDR3 reads CASRGTANTEAFF. CDR3 coding DNA: TGTGCCAGCAGAGGGACAGCTAACACTGAAGCTTTCTTT. V is TRBV6-1 and J is TRBJ1-1; 7 positions agree with TRBD1. Trimming at V came to 6 bases and at J to 2 bases, leaving 3 bases not matched to a gene. The germline gives CDR1 MNHNS, CDR2 SASEGT. This CDR3 is 13 amino acids long.

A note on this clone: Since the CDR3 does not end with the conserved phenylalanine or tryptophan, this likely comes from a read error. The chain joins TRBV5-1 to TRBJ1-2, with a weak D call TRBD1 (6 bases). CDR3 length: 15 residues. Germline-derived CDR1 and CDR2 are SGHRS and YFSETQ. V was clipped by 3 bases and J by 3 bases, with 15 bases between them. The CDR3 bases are TGCGCCAGCAGCTCCGGACAGACCTACTACTATGGCTACACCTCC. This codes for CASSSGQTYYYGYTS.

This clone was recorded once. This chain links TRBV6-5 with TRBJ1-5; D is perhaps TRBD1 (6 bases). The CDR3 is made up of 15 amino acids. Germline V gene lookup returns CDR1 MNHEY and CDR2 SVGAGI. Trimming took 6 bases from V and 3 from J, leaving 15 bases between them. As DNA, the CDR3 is TGTGCCAGCAGCCGCGATGGGGGCAACAATCAGCCCCAGCATTTT. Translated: CASSRDGGNNQPQHF.

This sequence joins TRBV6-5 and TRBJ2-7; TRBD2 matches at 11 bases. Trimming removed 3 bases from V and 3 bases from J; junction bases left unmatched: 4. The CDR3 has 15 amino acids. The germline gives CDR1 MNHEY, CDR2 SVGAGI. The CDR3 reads CASSYSSGRVYEQYF. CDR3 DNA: TGTGCCAGCAGTTATAGTAGCGGGAGGGTCTACGAGCAGTACTTC.

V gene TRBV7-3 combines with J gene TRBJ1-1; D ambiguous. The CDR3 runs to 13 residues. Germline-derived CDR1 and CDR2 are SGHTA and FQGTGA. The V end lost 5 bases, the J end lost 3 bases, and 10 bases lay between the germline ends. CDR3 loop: CASSPEGYTEAFF. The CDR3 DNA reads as TGTGCCAGCAGCCCGGAGGGATACACTGAAGCTTTCTTT.

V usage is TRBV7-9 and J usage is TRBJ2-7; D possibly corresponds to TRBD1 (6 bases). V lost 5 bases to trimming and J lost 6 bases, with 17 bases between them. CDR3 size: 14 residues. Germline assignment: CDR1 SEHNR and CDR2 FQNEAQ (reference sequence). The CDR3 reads CASSPQGQPPEQYF. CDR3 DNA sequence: TGTGCCAGCAGCCCTCAAGGACAGCCCCCCGAGCAGTACTTC.

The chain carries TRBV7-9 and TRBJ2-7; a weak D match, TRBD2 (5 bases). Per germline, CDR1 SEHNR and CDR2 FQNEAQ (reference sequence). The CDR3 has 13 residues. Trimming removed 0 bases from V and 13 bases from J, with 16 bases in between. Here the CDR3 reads CASSLADGVNPYF. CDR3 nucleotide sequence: TGTGCCAGCAGCTTAGCAGACGGGGTTAATCCTTACTTC. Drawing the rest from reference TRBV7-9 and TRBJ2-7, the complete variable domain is DTGVSQNPRHKITKRGQNVTFRCDPISEHNRLYWYRQTLGQGPEFLTYFQNEAQLEKSRLLSDRFSAERPKGSFSTLEIQRTEQGDSAMYLCASSLADGVNPYFGPGTRLTVT.

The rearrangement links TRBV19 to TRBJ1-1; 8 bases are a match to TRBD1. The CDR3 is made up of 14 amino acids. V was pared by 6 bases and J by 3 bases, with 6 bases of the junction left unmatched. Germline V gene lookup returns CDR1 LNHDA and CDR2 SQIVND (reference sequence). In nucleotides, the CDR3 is TGTGCCAGTAGAAACAGGGGGAGCGACACTGAAGCTTTCTTT. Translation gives CASRNRGSDTEAFF.

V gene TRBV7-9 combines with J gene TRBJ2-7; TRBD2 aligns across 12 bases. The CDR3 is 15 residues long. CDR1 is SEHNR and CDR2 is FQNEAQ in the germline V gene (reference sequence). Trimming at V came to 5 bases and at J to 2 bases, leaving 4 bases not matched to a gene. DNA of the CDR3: TGTGCCAGCAGCCTACTAGCGGGAGGTCCCTACGAGCAGTACTTC. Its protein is CASSLLAGGPYEQYF.

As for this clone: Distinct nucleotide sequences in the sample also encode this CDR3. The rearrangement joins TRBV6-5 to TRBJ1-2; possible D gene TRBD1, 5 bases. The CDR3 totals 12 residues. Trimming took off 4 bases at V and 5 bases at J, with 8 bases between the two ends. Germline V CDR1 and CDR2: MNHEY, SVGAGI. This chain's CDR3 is CASSSGGYGYTF. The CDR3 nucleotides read TGTGCCAGCAGTTCCGGGGGATATGGCTACACCTTC.

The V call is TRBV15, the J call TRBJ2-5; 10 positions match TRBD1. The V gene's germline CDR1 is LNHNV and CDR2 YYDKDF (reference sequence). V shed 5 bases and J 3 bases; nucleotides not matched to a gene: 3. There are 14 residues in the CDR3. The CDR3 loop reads CATSPTGGEETQYF. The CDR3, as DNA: TGTGCCACCAGCCCGACAGGGGGCGAAGAGACCCAGTACTTC.

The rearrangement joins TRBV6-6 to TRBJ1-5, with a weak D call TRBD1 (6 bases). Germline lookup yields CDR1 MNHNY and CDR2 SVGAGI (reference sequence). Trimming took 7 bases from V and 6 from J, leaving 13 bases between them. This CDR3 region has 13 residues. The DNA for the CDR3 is TGTGCCAGCAAAACGAGGGGGACTCAGCCCCAGCATTTT. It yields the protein CASKTRGTQPQHF.

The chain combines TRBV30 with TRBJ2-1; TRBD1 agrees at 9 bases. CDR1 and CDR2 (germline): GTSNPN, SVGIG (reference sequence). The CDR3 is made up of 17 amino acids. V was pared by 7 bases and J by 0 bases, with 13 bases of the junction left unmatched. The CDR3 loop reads CASSRDREFFSYNEQFF. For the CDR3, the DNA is TGTGCCTCAAGCCGGGACAGGGAGTTTTTCTCCTACAATGAGCAGTTCTTC.

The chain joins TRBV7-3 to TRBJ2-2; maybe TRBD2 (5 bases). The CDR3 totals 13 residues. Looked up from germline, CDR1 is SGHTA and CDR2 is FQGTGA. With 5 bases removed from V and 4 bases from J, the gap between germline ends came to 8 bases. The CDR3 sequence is CASSPRATGELFF. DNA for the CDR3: TGTGCCAGCAGCCCGAGGGCCACCGGGGAGCTGTTTTTT.

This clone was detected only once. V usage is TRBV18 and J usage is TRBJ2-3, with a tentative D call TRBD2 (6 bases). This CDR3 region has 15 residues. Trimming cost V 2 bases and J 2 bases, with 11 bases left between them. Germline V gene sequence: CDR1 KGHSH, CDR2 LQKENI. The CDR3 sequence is CASSPSLGLTDTQYF. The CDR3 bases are TGTGCCAGCTCACCATCTCTGGGACTCACAGATACGCAGTATTTT.

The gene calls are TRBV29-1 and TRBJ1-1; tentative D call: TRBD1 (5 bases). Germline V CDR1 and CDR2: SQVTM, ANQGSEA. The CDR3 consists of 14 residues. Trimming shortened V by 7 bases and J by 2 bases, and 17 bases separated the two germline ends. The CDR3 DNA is TGCAGCGCCGACCTACAGGTTTTAAACACTGAAGCTTTCTTT. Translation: CSADLQVLNTEAFF.

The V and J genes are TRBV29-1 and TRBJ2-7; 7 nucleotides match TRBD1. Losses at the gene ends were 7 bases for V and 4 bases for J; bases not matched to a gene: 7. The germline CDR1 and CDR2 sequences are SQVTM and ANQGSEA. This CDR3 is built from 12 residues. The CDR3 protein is CSAGTVEYEQYF. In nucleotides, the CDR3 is TGCAGCGCCGGGACAGTTGAGTACGAGCAGTACTTC.

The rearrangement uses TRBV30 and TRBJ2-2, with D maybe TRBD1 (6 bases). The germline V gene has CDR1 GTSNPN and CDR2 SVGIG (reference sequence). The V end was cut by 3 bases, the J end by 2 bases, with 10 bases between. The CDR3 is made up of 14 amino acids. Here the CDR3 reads CAWRDRPNTGELFF. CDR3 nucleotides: TGTGCCTGGAGGGACAGACCAAACACCGGGGAGCTGTTTTTT.

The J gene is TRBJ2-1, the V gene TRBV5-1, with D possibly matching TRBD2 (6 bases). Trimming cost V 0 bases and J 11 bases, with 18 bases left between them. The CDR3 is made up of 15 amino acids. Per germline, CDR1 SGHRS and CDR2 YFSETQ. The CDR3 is CASSLGGGARDKQFF. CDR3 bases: TGCGCCAGCAGCTTGGGAGGCGGGGCGCGGGATAAGCAGTTCTTC.

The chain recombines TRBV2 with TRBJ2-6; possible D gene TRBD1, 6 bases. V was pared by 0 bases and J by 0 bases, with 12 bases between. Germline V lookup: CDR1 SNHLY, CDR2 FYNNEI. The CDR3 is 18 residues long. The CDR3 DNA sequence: TGTGCCAGCAGTGAAGCCGGCAGGGGTGCCTCTGGGGCCAACGTCCTGACTTTC. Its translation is CASSEAGRGASGANVLTF.

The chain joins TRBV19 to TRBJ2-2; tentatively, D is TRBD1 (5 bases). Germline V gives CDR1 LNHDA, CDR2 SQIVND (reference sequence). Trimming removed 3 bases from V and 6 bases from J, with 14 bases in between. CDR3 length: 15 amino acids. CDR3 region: CASSMSGYQSGELFF. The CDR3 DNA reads TGTGCCAGTAGTATGTCAGGGTATCAGTCCGGGGAGCTGTTTTTT.

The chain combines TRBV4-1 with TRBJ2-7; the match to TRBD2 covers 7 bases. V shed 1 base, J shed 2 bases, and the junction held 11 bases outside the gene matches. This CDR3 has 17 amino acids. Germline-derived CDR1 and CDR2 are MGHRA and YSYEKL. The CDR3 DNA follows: TGCGCCAGCAGCCAAGGCCTGAGCGGGAAAGCTACCTACGAGCAGTACTTC. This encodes CASSQGLSGKATYEQYF.

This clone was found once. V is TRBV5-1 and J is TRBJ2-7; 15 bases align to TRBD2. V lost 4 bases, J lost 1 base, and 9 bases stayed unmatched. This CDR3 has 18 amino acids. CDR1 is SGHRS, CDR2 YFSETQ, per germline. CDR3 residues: CASSLLGLAGGQSYEQYF. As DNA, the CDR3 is TGCGCCAGCAGCCTGTTGGGACTAGCGGGAGGCCAATCCTACGAGCAGTACTTC. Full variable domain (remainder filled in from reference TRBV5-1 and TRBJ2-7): KAGVTQTPRYLIKTRGQQVTLSCSPISGHRSVSWYQQTPGQGLQFLFEYFSETQRNKGNFPGRFSGRQFSNSRSEMNVSTLELGDSALYLCASSLLGLAGGQSYEQYFGPGTRLTVT.

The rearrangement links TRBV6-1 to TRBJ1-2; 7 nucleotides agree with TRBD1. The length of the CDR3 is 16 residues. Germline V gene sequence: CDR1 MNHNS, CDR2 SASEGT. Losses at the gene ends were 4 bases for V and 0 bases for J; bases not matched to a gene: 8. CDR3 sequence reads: CASSGDAGGTNYGYTF. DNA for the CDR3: TGTGCCAGCAGTGGCGACGCAGGGGGAACTAACTATGGCTACACCTTC.

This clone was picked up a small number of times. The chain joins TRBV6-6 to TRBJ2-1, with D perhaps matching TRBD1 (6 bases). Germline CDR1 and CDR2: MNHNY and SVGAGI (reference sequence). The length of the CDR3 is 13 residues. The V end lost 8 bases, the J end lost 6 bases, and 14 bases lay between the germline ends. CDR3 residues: CASSAGAINEQFF. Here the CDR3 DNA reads TGTGCCAGCTCTGCAGGGGCTATCAATGAGCAGTTCTTC.

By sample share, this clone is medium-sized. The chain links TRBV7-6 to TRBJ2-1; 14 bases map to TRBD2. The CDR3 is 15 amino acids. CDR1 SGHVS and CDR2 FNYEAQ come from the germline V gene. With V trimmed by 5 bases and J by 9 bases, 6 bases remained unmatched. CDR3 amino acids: CASSLGLAGAVEQFF. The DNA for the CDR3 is TGTGCCAGCAGCCTGGGACTAGCGGGAGCGGTTGAGCAGTTCTTC.

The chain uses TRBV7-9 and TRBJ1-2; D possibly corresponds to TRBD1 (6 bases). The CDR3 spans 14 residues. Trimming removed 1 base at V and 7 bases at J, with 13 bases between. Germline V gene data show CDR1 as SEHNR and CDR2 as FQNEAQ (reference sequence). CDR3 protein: CASSLGETGGGYTF. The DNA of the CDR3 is TGTGCCAGCAGCTTAGGAGAGACAGGAGGTGGCTACACCTTC.

Here the CDR3 reads CASSLKLAGVDEQYF. CDR3 in DNA: TGTGCCAGCAGCTTGAAGTTAGCGGGAGTGGACGAGCAGTACTTC. The chain links TRBV5-4 to TRBJ2-7; TRBD2 agrees at 9 bases. Germline values: CDR1 SGHNT, CDR2 YYREEE (reference sequence). The CDR3 runs 15 residues. V gave up 1 base and J gave up 5 bases; unmatched junction bases: 7.